The 16 T cell receptor beta chains reported below all come from one sample, sequenced in a study of shared clonotypes between healthy human individuals. Assay: immunoSEQ multiplex PCR; the TCRdb copy retains only in-frame clones and omits some. The sample consists of approximately 640,000 clones, roughly 91% of them appearing once. Specimen: memory CD8+ T cells from PBMCs. The subset here: CD45RO+ cells pooled with CCR7-negative TemRA cells. Receptors originate from a man between 18 and 29 years old in good health. Some clones in this sample may be carry-over from other donors' samples.

The CDR3 bases are TGCAGCGTTGCGGGGGACACCCCTTACAATGAGCAGTTCTTC. This encodes CSVAGDTPYNEQFF. The chain is built from TRBV29-1 and TRBJ2-1; D may correspond to TRBD1 or TRBD2 (6 bases each). Trimming cost V 4 bases and J 4 bases, with 14 bases left between them. The germline CDR1 and CDR2 sequences are SQVTM and ANQGSEA. The length of the CDR3 is 14 residues.

This chain links TRBV28 with TRBJ2-1; D may be TRBD2 (6 bases). Deletions cut 7 bases from V and 4 bases from J, with 14 bases between. The V gene's germline CDR1 is MDHEN and CDR2 SYDVKM. This CDR3 contains 14 residues. CDR3 coding DNA: TGTGCCAGCACCCTTAGGGGACTGTACAATGAGCAGTTCTTC. It codes for CASTLRGLYNEQFF.

The V call is TRBV27, the J call TRBJ2-1; 7 bases are shared with TRBD1. Germline values: CDR1 MNHEY, CDR2 SMNVEV (reference sequence). The CDR3 totals 16 residues. Germline trimming cut 4 bases from V and 5 bases from J; bases unmatched to any gene: 11. CDR3 bases: TGTGCCAGCAGTTCATCCCTGGGGACAGCCGACAATGAGCAGTTCTTC. Encoded protein: CASSSSLGTADNEQFF.

The chain combines TRBV6-1 with TRBJ2-7; the D gene is possibly TRBD1 (7 bases). Trimming stripped 6 bases from V and 3 bases from J, with 15 bases between. The germline CDR1 and CDR2 sequences are MNHNS and SASEGT. The CDR3 consists of 14 residues. The CDR3 nucleotides read TGTGCCAGCAGCAGCAGGGGGGTACTCTACGAGCAGTACTTC. As protein: CASSSRGVLYEQYF.

The J gene is TRBJ2-4, the V gene TRBV5-1; D is ambiguous. Germline CDR1 reads SGHRS; CDR2 reads YFSETQ. The CDR3 runs 17 residues. V gave up 4 bases and J gave up 0 bases, with 17 bases separating them. The CDR3 region is CASSAEVGQLAKNIQYF. The CDR3 coding sequence is TGCGCCAGCAGCGCCGAGGTAGGGCAGCTAGCCAAAAACATTCAGTACTTC.

Remarks on this clone: A read error is likely, as this CDR3 ends without the conserved phenylalanine or tryptophan. The gene calls are TRBV28 and TRBJ1-5, with 7 bases matching TRBD1. The ends lost 10 bases at V and 7 bases at J; junction bases unmatched: 10. The CDR3 has 13 residues. Per germline, CDR1 MDHEN and CDR2 SYDVKM. The CDR3 coding sequence is TGTGCCATTACGCCCCACAGGGGACAGCCCCAGCATCTT. Encoded protein: CAITPHRGQPQHL.

The chain employs TRBV7-2 and TRBJ2-1; 11 bases match TRBD2. Germline V gives CDR1 SGHTA, CDR2 FQGNSA. The CDR3 covers 17 residues. V shed 5 bases and J 8 bases; nucleotides not matched to a gene: 14. DNA for the CDR3: TGTGCCAGCAGCCCATGGGGGGTAGCGGGAGGGCCCGATGAGCAGTTCTTC. Its protein product is CASSPWGVAGGPDEQFF.

The chain couples TRBV6-1 to TRBJ1-1, with D possibly TRBD1 on 5 matching bases. Germline V CDR1 and CDR2: MNHNS, SASEGT. V was shortened by 6 bases and J by 4 bases, with 15 bases between the two germline ends. CDR3 length: 14 residues. CDR3 amino acids: CASSETGFSTEAFF. In nucleotides, the CDR3 is TGTGCCAGCAGCGAAACAGGATTTTCCACTGAAGCTTTCTTT.

This clone has only a few counts. The J gene is TRBJ1-3, the V gene TRBV2, with D uncertain. This CDR3 is built from 13 residues. The germline gives CDR1 SNHLY, CDR2 FYNNEI. Trimming took 8 bases from V and 4 from J, leaving 12 bases between them. The CDR3 bases are TGTGCCAGCCTTTCGAAAACAGGAAACACCATATATTTT. It yields the protein CASLSKTGNTIYF.

The gene calls are TRBV30 and TRBJ1-1; 8 bases are shared with TRBD1. The CDR3 spans 13 residues. Looked up from germline, CDR1 is GTSNPN and CDR2 is SVGIG (reference sequence). V gave up 5 bases and J gave up 3 bases; unmatched junction bases: 5. CDR3 amino acids: CAWGLTGDTEAFF. The DNA of the CDR3 is TGTGCCTGGGGATTGACAGGGGACACTGAAGCTTTCTTT. Full variable domain (remainder filled in from reference TRBV30 and TRBJ1-1): SQTIHQWPATLVQPVGSPLSLECTVEGTSNPNLYWYRQAAGRGLQLLFYSVGIGQISSEVPQNLSASRPQDRQFILSSKKLLLSDSGFYLCAWGLTGDTEAFFGQGTRLTVV.

This chain joins TRBV2 and TRBJ2-5, with TRBD1 matching over 8 bases. CDR1 and CDR2 (germline): SNHLY, FYNNEI. V lost 6 bases to trimming and J lost 5 bases; unmatched junction nucleotides: 11. This CDR3 spans 15 amino acids. The CDR3 reads CASRDRVGLKETQYF. CDR3 nucleotides: TGTGCCAGCAGGGACAGGGTCGGATTGAAGGAGACCCAGTACTTC.

The table lists this clone with a count of one. The chain has TRBV5-6 and TRBJ2-7; TRBD2 aligns across 7 bases. The CDR3 loop spans 13 amino acids. Germline assignment: CDR1 SGHDT and CDR2 YYEEEE. The ends lost 9 bases at V and 4 bases at J; junction bases unmatched: 10. CDR3 sequence: CATSGASGYEQYF. CDR3 in DNA: TGTGCCACCTCTGGGGCTAGCGGATACGAGCAGTACTTC.

The chain combines TRBV28 with TRBJ1-4; 8 bases are a match to TRBD1. The CDR3 sequence is 16 residues long. Germline loops: CDR1 MDHEN, CDR2 SYDVKM. Trimming took 4 bases from V and 2 from J; bases not matched to a gene: 6. The CDR3 is CASSSAQGATNEKLFF. DNA for the CDR3: TGTGCCAGCAGTTCGGCTCAGGGGGCGACTAATGAAAAACTGTTTTTT. The variable domain in full, with the rest retrieved from reference TRBV28 and TRBJ1-4, is DVKVTQSSRYLVKRTGEKVFLECVQDMDHENMFWYRQDPGLGLRLIYFSYDVKMKEKGDIPEGYSVSREKKERFSLILESASTNQTSMYLCASSSAQGATNEKLFFGSGTQLSVL.

This rearrangement joins TRBV4-1 to TRBJ1-2; D is unclear. Trimming pared 0 bases from V and 5 bases from J, leaving 7 bases between. Germline V lookup: CDR1 MGHRA, CDR2 YSYEKL. The CDR3 is 13 amino acids. The CDR3 reads CASSQDEAYGYTF. In DNA form, the CDR3 reads TGCGCCAGCAGCCAAGATGAGGCTTATGGCTACACCTTC.

This sequence joins TRBV28 and TRBJ1-5; 7 bases fit TRBD1. CDR1 and CDR2 from the germline V gene are MDHEN and SYDVKM. The junction had 4 bases not matched to a gene; V was cut back by 1 base and J by 4 bases. This CDR3 is 15 amino acids long. This chain's CDR3 is CASSLFSGGNQPQHF. The CDR3 nucleotides read TGTGCCAGCAGTTTATTCTCAGGGGGAAATCAGCCCCAGCATTTT.

This sequence joins TRBV28 and TRBJ2-5, with TRBD2 matching 9 bases. The DNA end is more similar to TRBJ2-7, so the J call may be wrong. CDR1 MDHEN and CDR2 SYDVKM come from the germline V gene. The CDR3 length is 16 residues. In nucleotides, the CDR3 is TGTGCCAGCAGTTTGTCCCTAGCGGGGAGCTCCTACGAGCAGTACTTC. Amino acid sequence: CASSLSLAGSSYEQYF.